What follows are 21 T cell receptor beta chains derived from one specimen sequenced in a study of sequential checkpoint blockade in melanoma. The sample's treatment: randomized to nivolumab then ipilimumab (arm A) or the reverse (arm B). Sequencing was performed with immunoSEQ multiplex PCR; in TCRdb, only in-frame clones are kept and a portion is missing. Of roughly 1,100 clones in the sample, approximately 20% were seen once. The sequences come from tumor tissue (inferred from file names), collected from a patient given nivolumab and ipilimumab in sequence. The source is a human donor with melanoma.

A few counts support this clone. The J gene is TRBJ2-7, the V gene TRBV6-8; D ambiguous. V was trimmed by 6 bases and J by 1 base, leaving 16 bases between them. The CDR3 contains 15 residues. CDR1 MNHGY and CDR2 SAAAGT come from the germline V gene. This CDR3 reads CASRSVETASYEQYF. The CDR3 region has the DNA TGTGCCAGCAGGTCCGTTGAGACGGCATCCTACGAGCAGTACTTC.

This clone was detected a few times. The CDR3 DNA reads TGTGCCAGCACCTTGGGGCAGAGCTCCTACAATGAGCAGTTCTTC. This sequence encodes CASTLGQSSYNEQFF. J is TRBJ2-1 and V is TRBV12-5; D is possibly TRBD1 (5 bases). The CDR3 loop spans 15 amino acids. Germline V gene data show CDR1 as LGHNT and CDR2 as FRNRAP.

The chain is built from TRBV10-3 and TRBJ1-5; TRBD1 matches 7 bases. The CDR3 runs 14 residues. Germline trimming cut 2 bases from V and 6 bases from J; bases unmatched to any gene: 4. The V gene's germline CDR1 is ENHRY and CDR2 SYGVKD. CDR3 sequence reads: CAISEGSGGQPQHF. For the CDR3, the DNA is TGTGCCATCAGTGAGGGGTCAGGGGGTCAGCCCCAGCATTTT.

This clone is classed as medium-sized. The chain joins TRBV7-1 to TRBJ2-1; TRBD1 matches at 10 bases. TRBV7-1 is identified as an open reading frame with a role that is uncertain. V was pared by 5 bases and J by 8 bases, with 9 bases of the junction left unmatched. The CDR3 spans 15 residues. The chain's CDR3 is CASSPGTGVWYEQFF. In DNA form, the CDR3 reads TGTGCCAGCAGCCCCGGGACAGGGGTCTGGTATGAGCAGTTCTTC.

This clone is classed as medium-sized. The DNA for the CDR3 is TGTGCCAGCAGCGTAGGGGGGCAAGGCACTGAAGCTTTCTTT. This gives the protein CASSVGGQGTEAFF. The chain couples TRBV9 to TRBJ1-1; TRBD1 is a possible D gene (6 bases). This CDR3 is 14 amino acids long. V lost 0 bases, J lost 4 bases, and 10 bases lay in between. From germline, CDR1 is SGDLS and CDR2 YYNGEE.

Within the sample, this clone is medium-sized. The CDR3 is CASSVGNGPTPEAFF. The CDR3 DNA is TGTGCCAGCAGCGTAGGGAACGGACCGACTCCTGAAGCTTTCTTT. The chain links TRBV9 to TRBJ1-1; no firm D call. The CDR3 has 15 residues. The V gene's germline CDR1 is SGDLS and CDR2 YYNGEE. Trimming left V 0 bases short and J 6 bases short, with 15 bases between.

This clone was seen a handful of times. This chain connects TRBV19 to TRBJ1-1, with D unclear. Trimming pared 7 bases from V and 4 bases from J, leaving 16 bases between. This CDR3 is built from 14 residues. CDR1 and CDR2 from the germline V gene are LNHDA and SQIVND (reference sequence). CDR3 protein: CASTIGREGTEAFF. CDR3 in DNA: TGTGCCAGTACCATCGGGCGGGAGGGCACTGAAGCTTTCTTT.

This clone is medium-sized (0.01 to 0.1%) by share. The DNA for the CDR3 is TGTGCCAGCAGCCCCTGGGACAGACCCTACGAGCAGTACTTC. This codes for CASSPWDRPYEQYF. V and J are TRBV11-3 and TRBJ2-7; the match to TRBD1 covers 7 bases. Germline V gene data show CDR1 as SGHNT and CDR2 as YENEEA. J was trimmed by 2 bases and V by 5 bases; bases with no gene match: 6. The CDR3 loop spans 14 amino acids. The entire variable domain, with the rest obtained from reference TRBV11-3 and TRBJ2-7, is as follows: EAGVVQSPRYKIIEKKQPVAFWCNPISGHNTLYWYLQNLGQGPELLIRYENEEAVDDSQLPKDRFSAERLKGVDSTLKIQPAELGDSAVYLCASSPWDRPYEQYFGPGTRLTVT.

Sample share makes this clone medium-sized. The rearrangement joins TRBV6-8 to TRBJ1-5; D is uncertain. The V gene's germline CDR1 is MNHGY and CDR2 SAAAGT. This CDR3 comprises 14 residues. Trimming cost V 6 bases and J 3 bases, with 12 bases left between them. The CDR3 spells CASSGQPANQPQHF. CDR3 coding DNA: TGTGCCAGCAGCGGGCAACCAGCCAATCAGCCCCAGCATTTT.

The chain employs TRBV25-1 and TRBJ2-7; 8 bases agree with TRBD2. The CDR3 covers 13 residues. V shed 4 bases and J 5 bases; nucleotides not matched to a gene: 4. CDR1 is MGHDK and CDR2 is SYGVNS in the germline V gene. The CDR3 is CASSGSGVDEQYF. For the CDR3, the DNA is TGTGCCAGCAGTGGTAGCGGGGTTGACGAGCAGTACTTC.

CDR3 DNA sequence: TGTGCCAGCCTCGCGGCCCGCGAGCTCTTCGACACCGGGGAGCTGTTTTTT. Translating gives CASLAARELFDTGELFF. The chain joins TRBV12-5 to TRBJ2-2, with unresolved D. The length of the CDR3 is 17 residues. Per the germline V gene, CDR1 is LGHNT and CDR2 is FRNRAP.

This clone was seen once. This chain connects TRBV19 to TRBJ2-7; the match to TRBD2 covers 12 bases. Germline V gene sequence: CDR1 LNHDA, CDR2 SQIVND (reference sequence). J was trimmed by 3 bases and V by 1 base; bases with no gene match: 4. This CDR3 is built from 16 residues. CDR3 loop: CASSIGTSGGIYEQYF. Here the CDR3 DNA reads TGTGCCAGTAGTATAGGAACTAGCGGGGGGATCTACGAGCAGTACTTC.

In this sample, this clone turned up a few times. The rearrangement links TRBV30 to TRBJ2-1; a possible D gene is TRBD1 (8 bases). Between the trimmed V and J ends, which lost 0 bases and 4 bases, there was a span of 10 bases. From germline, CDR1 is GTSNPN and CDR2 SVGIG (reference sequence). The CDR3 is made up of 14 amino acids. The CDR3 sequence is CAWSVQGGYNEQFF. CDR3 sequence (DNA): TGTGCCTGGAGTGTACAGGGGGGGTACAATGAGCAGTTCTTC. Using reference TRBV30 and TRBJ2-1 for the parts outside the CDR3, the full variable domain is SQTIHQWPATLVQPVGSPLSLECTVEGTSNPNLYWYRQAAGRGLQLLFYSVGIGQISSEVPQNLSASRPQDRQFILSSKKLLLSDSGFYLCAWSVQGGYNEQFFGPGTRLTVL.

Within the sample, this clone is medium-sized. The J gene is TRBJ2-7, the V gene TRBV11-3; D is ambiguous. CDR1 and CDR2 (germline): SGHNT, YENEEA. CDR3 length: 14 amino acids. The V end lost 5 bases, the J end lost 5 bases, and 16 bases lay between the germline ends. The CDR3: CASSPYSSENEQYF. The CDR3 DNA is TGTGCCAGCAGCCCCTACTCATCAGAGAACGAGCAGTACTTC.

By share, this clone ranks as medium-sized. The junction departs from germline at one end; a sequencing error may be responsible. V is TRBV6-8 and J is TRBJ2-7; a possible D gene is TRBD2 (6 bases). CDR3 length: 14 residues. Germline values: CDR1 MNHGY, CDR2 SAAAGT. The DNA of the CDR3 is TGTGCCATCAGTCCCGGGACTCGCCCCCTCGAGCAGTACTTC. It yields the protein CAISPGTRPLEQYF.

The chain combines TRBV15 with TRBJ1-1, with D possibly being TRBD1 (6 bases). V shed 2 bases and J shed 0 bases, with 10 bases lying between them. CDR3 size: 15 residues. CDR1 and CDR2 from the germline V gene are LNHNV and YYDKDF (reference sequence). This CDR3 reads CATSRPPGVNTEAFF. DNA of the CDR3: TGTGCCACCAGCAGACCTCCAGGGGTGAACACTGAAGCTTTCTTT.

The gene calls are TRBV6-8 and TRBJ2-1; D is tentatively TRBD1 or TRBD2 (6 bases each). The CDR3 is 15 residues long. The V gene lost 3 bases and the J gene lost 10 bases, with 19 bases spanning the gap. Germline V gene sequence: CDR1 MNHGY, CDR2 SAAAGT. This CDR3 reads CASSYPKELGGEQFF. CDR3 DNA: TGTGCCAGCAGTTATCCTAAAGAGCTAGGGGGGGAGCAGTTCTTC.

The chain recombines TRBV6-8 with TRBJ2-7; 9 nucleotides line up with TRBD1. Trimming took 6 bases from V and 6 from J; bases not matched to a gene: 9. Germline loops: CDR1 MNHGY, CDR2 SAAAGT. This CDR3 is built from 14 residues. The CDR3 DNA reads TGTGCCAGCAGCCCCACAGACAGGGGGTCCGAGCAGTACTTC. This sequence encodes CASSPTDRGSEQYF.

Here the CDR3 reads CASSLAAGGTEAFF. CDR3 DNA: TGCGCCAGCAGCTTGGCGGCAGGGGGCACTGAAGCTTTCTTT. The rearrangement joins TRBV5-1 to TRBJ1-1, with TRBD1 identical over 7 bases. V gave up 0 bases and J gave up 4 bases; unmatched junction bases: 3. Germline values: CDR1 SGHRS, CDR2 YFSETQ. The CDR3 consists of 14 residues.

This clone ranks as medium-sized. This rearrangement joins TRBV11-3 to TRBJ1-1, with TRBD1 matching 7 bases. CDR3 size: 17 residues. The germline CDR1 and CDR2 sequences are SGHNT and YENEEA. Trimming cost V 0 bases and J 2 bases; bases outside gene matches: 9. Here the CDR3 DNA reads TGTGCCAGCAGCTTAGAACAGGGGACGAGCAGAAACACTGAAGCTTTCTTT. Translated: CASSLEQGTSRNTEAFF.

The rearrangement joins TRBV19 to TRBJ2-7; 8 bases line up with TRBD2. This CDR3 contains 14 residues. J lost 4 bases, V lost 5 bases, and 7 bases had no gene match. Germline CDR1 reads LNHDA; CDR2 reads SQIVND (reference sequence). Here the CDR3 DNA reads TGTGCCAGTAGTGCGGGACTAGTTGGGTACGAGCAGTACTTC. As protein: CASSAGLVGYEQYF.